This T cell receptor beta chain was found in a study of lymphopenia after photon versus proton radiotherapy. Overall study findings and caveats: Oligoclonal CD8+ Temra expansion after nadir drove photon patients' diversity drop. Proton therapy kept repertoires fairly stable, unlike photons, which gained effector/memory cells.

For this clone: Its antigen remains unknown.

The V end was cut by 8 bases, the J end by 1 base, with 17 bases between. The CDR3 runs to 16 residues. Germline-derived CDR1 and CDR2 are LNHDA and SQIVND (reference sequence). The protocol was immunoSEQ multiplex PCR, while the TCRdb copy is restricted to in-frame clones and leaves out a portion. This table has around 150,000 clones, about nine tenths appearing once. The gene calls are TRBV19 and TRBJ2-2, with a tentative D call TRBD2 (6 bases). The receptor was isolated from a man aged 45-65 years with gastric cancer. The material sequenced was peripheral blood, taken from a patient treated with photon-based radiotherapy. CDR3 bases: TGTGCCAGTGTTTTGGTGGCTAGCGAGAACACCGGGGAGCTGTTTTTT. Translated: CASVLVASENTGELFF.